This T cell receptor (beta chain) was captured in a study of blood T cells in healthy people across ages. The authors ran a second PCR of about 6 to 11 cycles using a sample-barcoded 5' primer and a J-beta primer mix. TCRdb recomputed calls from the 5' RACE reads with MiXCR, one row per CDR3 protein. The sample has hundreds of thousands of distinct CDR3 sequences; roughly 50% are singletons. Healthy Caucasian individuals from Russia aged roughly 6 to 100 were enrolled as donors. The germline gives CDR1 SNHLY, CDR2 FYNNEI. V dropped 5 bases and J dropped 5 bases, with 15 bases sitting between them. CDR3 length equals 14 residues.

The receptor comes from a man older than 75 in good health. The sample consisted of blood. The rearrangement uses TRBV2 and TRBJ1-2, with a possible D match to TRBD1 (5 bases). The CDR3 nucleotides read TGTGCCAGCAGTTCGGGACCGCTCCCATATGGCTACACCTTC. Translation gives CASSSGPLPYGYTF.